This record covers a single TCR beta chain. These data belong to a study of blood T cell repertoires in COVID-19. Study summary: Material from acute and convalescent COVID-19 was sourced from the United States, Italy and Spain.

This table comes from immunoSEQ multiplex PCR, and its TCRdb copy is limited to in-frame clones, with some not included. The data show fewer than 300,000 clones, about 85% seen once. Donors were grouped by their self-reported clinical history. Germline V CDR1 and CDR2: MNHEY, SVGAGI. The CDR3 has 13 amino acids. The V gene lost 5 bases and the J gene lost 4 bases, with 9 bases spanning the gap. The source material was PBMCs or T cells enriched from blood (not recorded which). This TCR was recovered from a woman in her forties or fifties who had recovered from COVID-19. V usage is TRBV6-5 and J usage is TRBJ1-5; weak D call: TRBD1 (6 bases). The CDR3 reads CASSPRGNQPQHF. The CDR3 nucleotides are TGTGCCAGCAGTCCCAGGGGAAATCAGCCCCAGCATTTT.